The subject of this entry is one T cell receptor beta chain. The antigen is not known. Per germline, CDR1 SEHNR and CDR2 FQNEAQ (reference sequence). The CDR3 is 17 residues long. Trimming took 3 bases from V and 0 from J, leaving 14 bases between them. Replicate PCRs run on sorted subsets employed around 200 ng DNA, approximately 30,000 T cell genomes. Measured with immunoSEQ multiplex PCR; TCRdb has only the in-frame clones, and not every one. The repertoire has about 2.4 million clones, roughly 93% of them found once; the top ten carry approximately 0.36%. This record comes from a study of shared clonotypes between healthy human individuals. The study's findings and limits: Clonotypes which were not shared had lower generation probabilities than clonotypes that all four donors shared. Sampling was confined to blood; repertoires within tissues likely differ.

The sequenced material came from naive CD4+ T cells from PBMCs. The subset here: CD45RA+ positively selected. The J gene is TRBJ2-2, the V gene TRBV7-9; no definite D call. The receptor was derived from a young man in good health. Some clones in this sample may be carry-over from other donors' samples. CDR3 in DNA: TGTGCCAGCAGCTTTGGTATCGGTCCTGCGAACACCGGGGAGCTGTTTTTT. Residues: CASSFGIGPANTGELFF.